This T cell receptor beta chain derives from a study of blood T cell repertoires in COVID-19. Study context: Sample material is recorded as cDNA or gDNA derived from T cells, B-cell-depleted T cells, or PBMCs.

Notes on this clone: Other DNA sequences from this sample encode an identical CDR3 as well.

Original handling: From reference gene primer amplification, estimates of nucleated cell counts were derived. Clones were read by immunoSEQ multiplex PCR, and TCRdb kept only the in-frame ones, dropping some. V and J calls plus clone size are reproduced from that table; the DNA served to infer D and trimming. The sample has 150,000 to 200,000 clones, around 88% seen once. The sequencing sample was made of peripheral blood. This receptor was obtained from a human donor in a cohort sampled during active COVID-19.

The CDR3 sequence is CASSPRGSGNTGELFF. CDR3 nucleotide sequence: TGCGCCAGCAGCCCTCGGGGTAGCGGAAACACCGGGGAGCTGTTTTTT. This chain uses TRBV5-1 with TRBJ2-2; possible D gene TRBD2, 6 bases. Per the germline V gene, CDR1 is SGHRS and CDR2 is YFSETQ. The ends were cut back, 4 bases at V and 2 bases at J, with 15 bases in the middle. The CDR3 has 16 amino acids.